This T cell receptor (beta chain) originates from a study of cytomegalovirus exposure and HLA in healthy donors. The germline V gene encodes CDR1 SGHRS and CDR2 YFSETQ. The CDR3 totals 15 residues. V was clipped by 1 base and J by 3 bases, with 13 bases between them. Of note for this clone: Its cognate antigen is unknown.

The PCR employed 60 Vbeta primers together with 13 Jbeta primers. Here immunoSEQ multiplex PCR was the method, and the copy in TCRdb shows in-frame clones only, minus some. The sample lists about 140,000 clones; 60% to 80% were seen once. Study findings and constraints: Some V segments could not be told apart, so they were left out, TRBV6-2 and TRBV6-3 among them.

The sequence was obtained from a woman in her 30s in good health and CMV-seronegative. The specimen sequenced was PBMCs. The chain employs TRBV5-1 and TRBJ1-1; tentative D call: TRBD1 (6 bases). The CDR3 protein is CASSLTQGRDTEAFF. For the CDR3, the DNA is TGCGCCAGCAGCTTGACGCAGGGGAGGGACACTGAAGCTTTCTTT. Full variable domain (outside the CDR3, taken from reference TRBV5-1 and TRBJ1-1): KAGVTQTPRYLIKTRGQQVTLSCSPISGHRSVSWYQQTPGQGLQFLFEYFSETQRNKGNFPGRFSGRQFSNSRSEMNVSTLELGDSALYLCASSLTQGRDTEAFFGQGTRLTVV.